This TCR beta chain is drawn from a study of regulatory T cells in long-lasting Graves disease. Broader study findings: Newly diagnosed Graves' patients had higher TCR diversity than persistent ones.

Concerning this clonotype itself: What it recognizes is unknown.

Investigators prepared the TCR beta libraries by applying iRepertoire HTBI primers and Arm-PCR of CDR3 regions. TCRdb re-derived calls from the multiplex PCR reads in MiXCR, one entry per CDR3 protein. This table has about 420,000 distinct CDR3 sequences, 16% appearing once. As to time point: newly diagnosed GD, antithyroid drugs for less than 3 months. PBMCs were the source of the RNA used for TCR sequencing. These data are also associated with another study on T cells in Graves' hyperthyroidism and ophthalmopathy. As that study records: No progression to ophthalmopathy during 18 months of follow-up defined stable disease. Each patient was aged 18 to 65 and had newly diagnosed hyperthyroidism of under 2 months' duration. Using the HTBI primer set, a first-round RT-PCR was run on the TCR CDR3.

The source is a woman aged 18 to 35 with Graves disease. The input for sequencing was peripheral blood mononuclear cells (PBMCs), taken at new diagnosis, from a patient treated with antithyroid drugs.

In nucleotides, the CDR3 is TGCGCCAGCAGCCAAAACGGTATCTACGAGCAGTACTTC. It codes for CASSQNGIYEQYF. The V and J genes are TRBV4-3 and TRBJ2-3; no clear D gene. The J call may be wrong; the DNA end is better matched by TRBJ2-7. The germline CDR1 and CDR2 sequences are LGHNA and YSLEER. This CDR3 comprises 13 residues.